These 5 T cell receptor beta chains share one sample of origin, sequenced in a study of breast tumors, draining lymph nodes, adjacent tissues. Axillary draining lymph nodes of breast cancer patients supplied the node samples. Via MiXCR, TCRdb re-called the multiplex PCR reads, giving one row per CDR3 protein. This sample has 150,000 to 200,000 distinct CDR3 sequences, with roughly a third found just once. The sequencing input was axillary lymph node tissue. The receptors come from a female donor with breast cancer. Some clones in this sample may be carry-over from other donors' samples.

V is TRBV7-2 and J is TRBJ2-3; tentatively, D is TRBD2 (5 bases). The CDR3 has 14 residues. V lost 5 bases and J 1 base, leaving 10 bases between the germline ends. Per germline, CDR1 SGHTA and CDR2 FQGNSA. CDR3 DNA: TGTGCCAGCAGCCCCCTCGGGGGCACAGATACGCAGTATTTT. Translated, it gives CASSPLGGTDTQYF.

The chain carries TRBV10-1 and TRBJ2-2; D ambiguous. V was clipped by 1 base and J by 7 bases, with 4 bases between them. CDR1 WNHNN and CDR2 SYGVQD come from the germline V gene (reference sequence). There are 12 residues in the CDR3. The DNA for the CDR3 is TGCGCCAGCAGTGAGTTACGCGGGGAGCTGTTTTTT. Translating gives CASSELRGELFF.

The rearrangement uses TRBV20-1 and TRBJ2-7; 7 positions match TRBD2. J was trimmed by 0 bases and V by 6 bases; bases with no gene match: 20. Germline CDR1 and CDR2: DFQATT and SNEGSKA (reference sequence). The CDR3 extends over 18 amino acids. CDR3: CSAQDPASGGINSYEQYF. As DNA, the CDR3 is TGCAGTGCGCAGGATCCCGCTAGCGGAGGGATTAACTCCTACGAGCAGTACTTC.

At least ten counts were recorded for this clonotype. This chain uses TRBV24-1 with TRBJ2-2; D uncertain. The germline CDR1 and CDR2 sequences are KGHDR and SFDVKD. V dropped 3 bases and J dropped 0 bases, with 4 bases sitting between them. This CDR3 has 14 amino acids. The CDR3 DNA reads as TGTGCCACCAGTGATGGGGCGAACACCGGGGAGCTGTTTTTT. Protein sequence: CATSDGANTGELFF.

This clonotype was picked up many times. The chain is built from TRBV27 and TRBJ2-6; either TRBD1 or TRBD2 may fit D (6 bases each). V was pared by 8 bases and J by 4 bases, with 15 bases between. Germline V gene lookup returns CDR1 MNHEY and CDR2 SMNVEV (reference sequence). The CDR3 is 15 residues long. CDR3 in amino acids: CASGLGAGGANVLTF. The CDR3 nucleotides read TGTGCCAGCGGCTTGGGGGCGGGAGGGGCCAACGTCCTGACTTTC.